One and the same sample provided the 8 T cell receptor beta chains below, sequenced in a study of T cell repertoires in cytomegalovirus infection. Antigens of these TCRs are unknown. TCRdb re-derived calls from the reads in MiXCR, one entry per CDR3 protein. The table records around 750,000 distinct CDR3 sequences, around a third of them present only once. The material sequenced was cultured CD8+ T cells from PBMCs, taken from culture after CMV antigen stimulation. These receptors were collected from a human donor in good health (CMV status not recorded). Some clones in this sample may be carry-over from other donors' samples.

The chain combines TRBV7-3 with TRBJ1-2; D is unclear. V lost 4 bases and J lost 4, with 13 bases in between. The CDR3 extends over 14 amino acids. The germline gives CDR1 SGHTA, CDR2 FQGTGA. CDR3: CASSSSTGGYGYTF. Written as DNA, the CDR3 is TGTGCCAGCAGCTCCTCTACCGGCGGCTATGGCTACACCTTC.

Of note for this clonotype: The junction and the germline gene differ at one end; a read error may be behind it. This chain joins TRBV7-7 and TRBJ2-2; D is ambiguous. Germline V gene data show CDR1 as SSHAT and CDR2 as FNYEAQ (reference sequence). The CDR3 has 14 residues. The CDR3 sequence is CASSTTSNTGELFF. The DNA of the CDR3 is TGTGCTAGCAGCACTACTTCGAACACCGGGGAGCTGTTTTTT.

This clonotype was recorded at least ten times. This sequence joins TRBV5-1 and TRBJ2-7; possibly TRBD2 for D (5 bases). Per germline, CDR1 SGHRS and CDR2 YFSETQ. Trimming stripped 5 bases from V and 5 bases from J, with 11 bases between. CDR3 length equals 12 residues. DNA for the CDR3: TGCGCCAGCAGTGCGGCGCGGGACGAGCAGTACTTC. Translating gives CASSAARDEQYF.

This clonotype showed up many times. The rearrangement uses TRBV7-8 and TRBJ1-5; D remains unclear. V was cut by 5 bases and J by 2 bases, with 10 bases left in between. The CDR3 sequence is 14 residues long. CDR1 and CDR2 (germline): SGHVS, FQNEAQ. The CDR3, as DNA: TGTGCCAGCAGCCTATCGGGCCGCAATCAGCCCCAGCATTTT. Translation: CASSLSGRNQPQHF.

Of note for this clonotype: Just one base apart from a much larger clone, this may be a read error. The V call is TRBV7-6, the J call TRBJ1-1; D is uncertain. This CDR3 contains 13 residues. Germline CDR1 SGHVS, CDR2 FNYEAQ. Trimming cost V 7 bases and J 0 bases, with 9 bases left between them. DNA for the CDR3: TGTGCCAGCAACTCAAATCTGAACACTGAAGCTTTCTTT. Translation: CASNSNLNTEAFF.

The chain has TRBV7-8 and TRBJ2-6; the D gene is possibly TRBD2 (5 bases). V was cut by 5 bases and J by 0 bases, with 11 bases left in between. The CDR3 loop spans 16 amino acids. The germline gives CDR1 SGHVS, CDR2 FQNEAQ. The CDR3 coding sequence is TGTGCCAGCAGCCTCCCAGACTACTCTGGGGCCAACGTCCTGACTTTC. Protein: CASSLPDYSGANVLTF.

CDR3 in amino acids: CSVELMNTEAFF. DNA of the CDR3: TGCAGCGTAGAACTGATGAACACTGAAGCTTTCTTT. This chain connects TRBV29-1 to TRBJ1-1; D call uncertain. Germline assignment: CDR1 SQVTM and CDR2 ANQGSEA. The CDR3 length is 12 residues. V dropped 6 bases and J dropped 0 bases, with 8 bases sitting between them.

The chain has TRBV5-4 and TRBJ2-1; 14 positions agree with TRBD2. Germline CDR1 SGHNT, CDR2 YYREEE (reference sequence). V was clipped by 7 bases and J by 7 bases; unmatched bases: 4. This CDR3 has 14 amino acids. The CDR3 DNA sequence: TGTGCCAGCCGGACTAGCGGGGGGCGAAATGAGCAGTTCTTC. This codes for CASRTSGGRNEQFF.